The clone carrying this T cell receptor (beta chain) has a handful of counts. The data originate from a study of blood T cell repertoires in COVID-19. Study details: COVID-19 samples from acute and convalescent phases originated in the United States, Italy and Spain.

Assay: immunoSEQ multiplex PCR; the TCRdb copy retains only in-frame clones and omits some. The sample has about 200,000 clones; about three quarters are singletons. This sequence originates from a woman aged 70-85 years with acute or convalescent COVID-19. Sequenced: peripheral blood.

As DNA, the CDR3 is TGTGCCTGGAATGCGAACCAGGGAAACGAGCAGTACTTC. As protein: CAWNANQGNEQYF. The chain employs TRBV30 and TRBJ2-7; a possible D gene is TRBD1 (5 bases). The CDR3 runs to 13 residues. V was cut by 4 bases and J by 5 bases, with 15 bases left in between. Germline V gives CDR1 GTSNPN, CDR2 SVGIG (reference sequence).